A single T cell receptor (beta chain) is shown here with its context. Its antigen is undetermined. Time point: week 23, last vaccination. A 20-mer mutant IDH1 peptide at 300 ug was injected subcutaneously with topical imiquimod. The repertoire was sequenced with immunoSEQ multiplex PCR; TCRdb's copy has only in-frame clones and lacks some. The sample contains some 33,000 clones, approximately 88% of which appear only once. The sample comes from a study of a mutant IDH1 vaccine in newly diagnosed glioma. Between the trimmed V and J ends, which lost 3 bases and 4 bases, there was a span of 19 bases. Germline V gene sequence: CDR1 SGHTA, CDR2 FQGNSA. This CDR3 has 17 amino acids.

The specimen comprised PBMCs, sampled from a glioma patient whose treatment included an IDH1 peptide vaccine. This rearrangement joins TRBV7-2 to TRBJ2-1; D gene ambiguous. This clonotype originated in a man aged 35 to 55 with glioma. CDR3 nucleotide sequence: TGTGCCAGCAGCTTCAACTCCCCAACCGCCAGTTACAATGAGCAGTTCTTC. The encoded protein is CASSFNSPTASYNEQFF.